This T cell receptor (beta chain) originates from a study of regulatory T cells in long-lasting Graves disease. Study-wide results and limits: New patients shared fewer public clonotypes (more than 850) than persistent patients did (roughly 2,500). Analyses excluded thyroid tissue, covering peripheral blood alone.

Comments on this clonotype: Its antigen is still unknown.

Regarding time point: persistent/refractory GD, antithyroid drugs over 5 years with positive TRAb. RNA isolated from PBMCs was used to make the TCR library. Xi'an, China, was home to the endocrinology department that provided patients. Building the TCR beta libraries relied on iRepertoire HTBI primers, and CDR3 regions underwent Arm-PCR. TCRdb called the multiplex PCR reads again in MiXCR, with one record for every CDR3 protein. The sample consists of 350,000 to 450,000 distinct CDR3 sequences, around 20% of them appearing once. Germline CDR1 is SGHTA and CDR2 is FQGNSA. CDR3 length: 15 residues. V was pared by 5 bases and J by 2 bases, with 7 bases of the junction left unmatched.

The chain is built from TRBV7-2 and TRBJ2-7; TRBD1 matches at 9 bases. This specimen consisted of peripheral blood mononuclear cells (PBMCs), obtained when the disease was refractory, from a patient treated with antithyroid drugs. The receptor was isolated from a female donor with Graves disease. CDR3 DNA sequence: TGTGCCAGCAGCCCGGGGACAGGGCAAACCTACGAGCAGTACTTC. Its protein is CASSPGTGQTYEQYF.